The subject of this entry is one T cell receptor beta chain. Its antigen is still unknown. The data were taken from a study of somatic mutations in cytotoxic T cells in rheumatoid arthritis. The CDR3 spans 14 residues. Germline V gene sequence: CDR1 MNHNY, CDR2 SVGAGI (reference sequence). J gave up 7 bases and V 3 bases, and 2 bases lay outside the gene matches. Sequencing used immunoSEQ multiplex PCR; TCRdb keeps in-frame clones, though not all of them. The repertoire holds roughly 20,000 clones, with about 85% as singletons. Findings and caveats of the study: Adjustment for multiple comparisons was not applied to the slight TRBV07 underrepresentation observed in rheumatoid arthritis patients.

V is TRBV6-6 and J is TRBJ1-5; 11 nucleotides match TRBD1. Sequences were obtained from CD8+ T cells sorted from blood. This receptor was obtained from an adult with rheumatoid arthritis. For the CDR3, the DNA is TGTGCCAGCAGTTATGGGACAGGGGGACAGCCCCAGCATTTT. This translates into CASSYGTGGQPQHF.